These 21 T cell receptor beta chains came from one sample sequenced in a study of shared clonotypes between healthy human individuals. Clones were sequenced by immunoSEQ multiplex PCR, and TCRdb holds only the in-frame ones, with some missing. Of about half a million clones listed, 79% are singletons. The sample was PBMCs. The receptors shown here come from a woman aged 40 to 55 in good health. Some clones in this sample may be carry-over from other donors' samples.

This chain links TRBV7-9 with TRBJ2-1, with D possibly being TRBD2 (6 bases). The CDR3 spans 18 residues. The germline CDR1 and CDR2 sequences are SEHNR and FQNEAQ (reference sequence). V was pared by 5 bases and J by 0 bases, with 20 bases between. CDR3 amino acids: CASSQPRSSVSSYNEQFF. The CDR3 bases are TGTGCCAGCAGCCAACCCAGATCTAGCGTCAGCTCCTACAATGAGCAGTTCTTC.

The V and J genes are TRBV29-1 and TRBJ2-2; weak D call: TRBD2 (6 bases). CDR1 SQVTM and CDR2 ANQGSEA come from the germline V gene. The ends were cut back, 8 bases at V and 4 bases at J, with 14 bases in the middle. CDR3 length: 13 amino acids. In DNA, the CDR3 is TGCAGCATCGGGGAGGTCGGCACCGGGGAGCTGTTTTTT. Amino acid sequence: CSIGEVGTGELFF.

The V and J genes are TRBV6-4 and TRBJ1-1, with 7 positions matching TRBD1. Germline V gives CDR1 MRHNA, CDR2 SNTAGT. CDR3 size: 12 residues. Trimming removed 2 bases from V and 11 bases from J; junction bases left unmatched: 5. The CDR3 sequence is CASSDRTGVAFF. For the CDR3, the DNA is TGTGCCAGCAGTGACCGGACAGGCGTCGCTTTCTTT.

The chain couples TRBV28 to TRBJ1-2; 8 positions agree with TRBD1. The CDR3 loop spans 13 amino acids. J lost 8 bases, V lost 3 bases, and 5 bases had no gene match. The germline V gene encodes CDR1 MDHEN and CDR2 SYDVKM. This CDR3 reads CASSFRGRGGYTF. In DNA, the CDR3 is TGTGCCAGCAGTTTCAGGGGGCGGGGAGGCTACACCTTC.

This chain links TRBV4-3 with TRBJ2-1; D is perhaps TRBD2 (5 bases). This CDR3 region has 15 residues. Germline assignment: CDR1 LGHNA and CDR2 YSLEER. V lost 0 bases and J lost 4, with 10 bases in between. CDR3 DNA: TGCGCCAGCAGCCAAGATCACTCGGGGTACAATGAGCAGTTCTTC. It codes for CASSQDHSGYNEQFF.

The chain is built from TRBV4-1 and TRBJ2-3, with D perhaps matching TRBD2 (6 bases). CDR3 length equals 17 residues. V was clipped by 1 base and J by 0 bases, with 14 bases between them. The germline V gene encodes CDR1 MGHRA and CDR2 YSYEKL. The DNA for the CDR3 is TGCGCCAGCAGCCAAGTTGTGGCGGGGATTAGCACAGATACGCAGTATTTT. Protein: CASSQVVAGISTDTQYF.

This rearrangement joins TRBV6-5 to TRBJ2-2; D ambiguous. Germline CDR1 MNHEY, CDR2 SVGAGI. Trimming pared 0 bases from V and 6 bases from J, leaving 8 bases between. The CDR3 spans 14 residues. The CDR3 DNA reads TGTGCCAGCAGTTACTCGATTGGGGCCGGGGAGCTGTTTTTT. Protein product: CASSYSIGAGELFF.

The J gene is TRBJ2-1, the V gene TRBV5-1, with 13 bases identical to TRBD2. With 4 bases clipped from V and 1 base from J, the junction kept 5 bases outside the gene matches. Germline V gene lookup returns CDR1 SGHRS and CDR2 YFSETQ. This CDR3 has 17 amino acids. CDR3 coding DNA: TGCGCCAGCAGCCCTATGACTAGCGGGGGGTCCTACAATGAGCAGTTCTTC. This gives the protein CASSPMTSGGSYNEQFF.

This clone has more than one count but fewer than ten. V and J are TRBV7-2 and TRBJ1-2, with D hard to call. Germline V gives CDR1 SGHTA, CDR2 FQGNSA. Trimming removed 2 bases at V and 3 bases at J, with 13 bases between. The CDR3 consists of 15 residues. The CDR3 DNA reads TGTGCCAGCAGCTTATATACCGGGCCGTACTATGGCTACACCTTC. Its protein product is CASSLYTGPYYGYTF. The whole variable domain, filled in from reference TRBV7-2 and TRBJ1-2, reads GAGVSQSPSNKVTEKGKDVELRCDPISGHTALYWYRQSLGQGLEFLIYFQGNSAPDKSGLPSDRFSAERTGGSVSTLTIQRTQQEDSAVYLCASSLYTGPYYGYTFGSGTRLTVV.

The V call is TRBV5-5, the J call TRBJ2-3; D could derive from TRBD1 or TRBD2 (5 bases each). This CDR3 comprises 16 residues. V lost 7 bases and J lost 0, with 18 bases in between. CDR1 is SGHKS and CDR2 is YYEKEE in the germline V gene (reference sequence). The CDR3 DNA follows: TGTGCCAGCCGCCCCGCCGGGGCAGCCAGCACAGATACGCAGTATTTT. Translating it yields CASRPAGAASTDTQYF.

The chain carries TRBV5-1 and TRBJ2-2; D may be TRBD2 (6 bases). V lost 1 base to trimming and J lost 0 bases, with 7 bases between them. CDR3 size: 15 residues. CDR1 SGHRS and CDR2 YFSETQ come from the germline V gene. The CDR3 DNA reads as TGCGCCAGCAGCTTGTCTAGCGCGAACACCGGGGAGCTGTTTTTT. As protein: CASSLSSANTGELFF.

The rearrangement uses TRBV29-1 and TRBJ1-2; 10 nucleotides agree with TRBD1. Looked up from germline, CDR1 is SQVTM and CDR2 is ANQGSEA. Trimming at V came to 7 bases and at J to 7 bases, leaving 15 bases not matched to a gene. This CDR3 has 15 amino acids. CDR3 nucleotides: TGCAGCGCCGAGACAGGGGGCGCTGGGAAGGGTGGCTACACCTTC. This codes for CSAETGGAGKGGYTF.

On this clone itself: Other nucleotide sequences from this sample produce the same CDR3. V and J are TRBV5-1 and TRBJ1-2; weak D call: TRBD1 (6 bases). The V gene's germline CDR1 is SGHRS and CDR2 YFSETQ. Trimming removed 4 bases at V and 4 bases at J, with 11 bases between. The CDR3 is 13 amino acids. CDR3 in amino acids: CASSLGQLYGYTF. CDR3 DNA: TGCGCCAGCAGCCTCGGACAGCTCTATGGCTACACCTTC.

This chain joins TRBV28 and TRBJ1-3; D call uncertain. CDR1 MDHEN and CDR2 SYDVKM come from the germline V gene. This CDR3 contains 13 residues. The V end lost 3 bases, the J end lost 7 bases, and 10 bases lay between the germline ends. CDR3 amino acids: CASSFIEDNTIYF. Here the CDR3 DNA reads TGTGCCAGCAGTTTCATAGAGGATAACACCATATATTTT.

The chain has TRBV30 and TRBJ2-5, with TRBD2 identical over 7 bases. TRBJ2-7 explains the end of the DNA better; the J call may be wrong. Germline V lookup: CDR1 GTSNPN, CDR2 SVGIG (reference sequence). The length of the CDR3 is 16 residues. The CDR3 bases are TGTGCCTGGAGTCCGAGGACCCCGCGGGAGCGCTACGAGCAGTACTTC. Its translation: CAWSPRTPRERYEQYF.

This clone was recorded many times. The J gene is TRBJ2-1, the V gene TRBV5-1, with D unresolved. V lost 3 bases and J 9 bases, leaving 10 bases between the germline ends. Germline lookup yields CDR1 SGHRS and CDR2 YFSETQ. The CDR3 is 12 amino acids. The CDR3: CASSWGGSEQFF. The CDR3 nucleotides read TGCGCCAGCAGCTGGGGTGGCTCTGAGCAGTTCTTC.

The chain employs TRBV7-2 and TRBJ1-4; possibly TRBD1 for D (5 bases). Trimming shortened V by 1 base and J by 0 bases, and 12 bases separated the two germline ends. The CDR3 sequence is 17 residues long. Per germline, CDR1 SGHTA and CDR2 FQGNSA. The CDR3 region has the DNA TGTGCCAGCAGCTTAGATTGGGACCCCACAACTAATGAAAAACTGTTTTTT. Amino acids: CASSLDWDPTTNEKLFF.

This clone was seen a single time. This chain uses TRBV5-1 with TRBJ2-2; 7 positions agree with TRBD1. Germline-derived CDR1 and CDR2 are SGHRS and YFSETQ. The CDR3 has 14 residues. Trimming removed 2 bases from V and 5 bases from J; junction bases left unmatched: 3. CDR3 in amino acids: CASSFDRATGELFF. CDR3 in DNA: TGCGCCAGCAGCTTTGACAGGGCTACCGGGGAGCTGTTTTTT.

In the case of this clone: Additional DNA sequences in this sample encode the identical CDR3. This chain joins TRBV4-1 and TRBJ2-1; TRBD2 matches at 8 bases. Germline CDR1 is MGHRA and CDR2 is YSYEKL. The V gene end was trimmed by 0 bases and the J gene end by 2 bases; junction bases not matched to a gene: 6. CDR3 length: 17 residues. CDR3 sequence: CASSQDPGTSTYNEQFF. CDR3 bases: TGCGCCAGCAGCCAAGACCCCGGGACTAGTACCTACAATGAGCAGTTCTTC.

This sequence joins TRBV28 and TRBJ1-2; D is unclear. This CDR3 region has 14 residues. V was trimmed by 7 bases and J by 2 bases, leaving 14 bases between them. CDR1 and CDR2 from the germline V gene are MDHEN and SYDVKM. This chain's CDR3 is CASTTSAKNYGYTF. CDR3 DNA sequence: TGTGCCAGCACTACTTCGGCCAAAAACTATGGCTACACCTTC.

The chain combines TRBV11-2 with TRBJ2-5; 7 bases are a match to TRBD2. CDR1 SGHAT and CDR2 FQNNGV come from the germline V gene. V gave up 3 bases and J gave up 9 bases; unmatched junction bases: 10. The CDR3 contains 14 residues. CDR3 in DNA: TGTGCCAGCAGCTTCGCTAGACTAGCAAACCCCCAGTACTTC. Translating it yields CASSFARLANPQYF.